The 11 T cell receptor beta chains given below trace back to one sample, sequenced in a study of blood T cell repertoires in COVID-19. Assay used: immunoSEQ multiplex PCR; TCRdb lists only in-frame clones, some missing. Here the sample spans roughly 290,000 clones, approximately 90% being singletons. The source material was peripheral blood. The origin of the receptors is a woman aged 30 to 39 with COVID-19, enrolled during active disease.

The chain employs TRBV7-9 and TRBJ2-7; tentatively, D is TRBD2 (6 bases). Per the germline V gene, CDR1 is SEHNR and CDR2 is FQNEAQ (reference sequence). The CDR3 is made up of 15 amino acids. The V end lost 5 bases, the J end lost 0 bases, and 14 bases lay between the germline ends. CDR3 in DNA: TGTGCCAGCAGCCCCACTGGAGGGGTCTCCTACGAGCAGTACTTC. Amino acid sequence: CASSPTGGVSYEQYF.

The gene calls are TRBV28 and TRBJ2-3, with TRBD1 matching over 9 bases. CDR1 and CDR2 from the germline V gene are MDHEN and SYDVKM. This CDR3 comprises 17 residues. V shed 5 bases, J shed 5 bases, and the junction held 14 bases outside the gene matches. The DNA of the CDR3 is TGTGCCAGCAGTACCTTCCTACAGGGGGCGAAGGTAGATACGCAGTATTTT. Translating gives CASSTFLQGAKVDTQYF.

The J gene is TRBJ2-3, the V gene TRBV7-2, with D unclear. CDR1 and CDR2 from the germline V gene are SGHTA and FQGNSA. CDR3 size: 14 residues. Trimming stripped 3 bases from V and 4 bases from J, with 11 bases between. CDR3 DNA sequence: TGTGCCAGCAGCTTGGGTGTTCGGGCAGATACGCAGTATTTT. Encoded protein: CASSLGVRADTQYF.

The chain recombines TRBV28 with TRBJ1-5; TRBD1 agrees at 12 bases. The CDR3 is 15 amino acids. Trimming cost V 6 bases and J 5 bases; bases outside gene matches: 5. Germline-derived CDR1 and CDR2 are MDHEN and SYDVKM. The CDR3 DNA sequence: TGTGCCAGCAGATCCGGGACAGGGGGCGATCAGCCCCAGCATTTT. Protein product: CASRSGTGGDQPQHF.

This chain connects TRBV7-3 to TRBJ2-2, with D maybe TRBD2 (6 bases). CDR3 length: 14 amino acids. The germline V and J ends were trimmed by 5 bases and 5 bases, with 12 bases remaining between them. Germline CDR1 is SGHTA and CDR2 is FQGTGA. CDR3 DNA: TGTGCCAGCAGCGCCCTGACTAGTACCGGGGAGCTGTTTTTT. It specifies CASSALTSTGELFF.

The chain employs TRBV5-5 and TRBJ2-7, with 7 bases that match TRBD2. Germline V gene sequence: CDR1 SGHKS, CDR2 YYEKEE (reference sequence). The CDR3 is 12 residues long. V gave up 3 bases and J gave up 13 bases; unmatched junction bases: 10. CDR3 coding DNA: TGTGCCAGCAGCTCCGTAGGGGACTACTCCTACTTC. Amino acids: CASSSVGDYSYF.

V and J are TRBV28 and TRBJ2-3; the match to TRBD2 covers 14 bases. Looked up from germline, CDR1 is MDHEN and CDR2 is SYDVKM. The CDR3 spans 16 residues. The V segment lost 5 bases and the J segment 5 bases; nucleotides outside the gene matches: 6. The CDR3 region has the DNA TGTGCCAGCAGTCCCGGGACTAGCGGGAGAGTAGATACGCAGTATTTT. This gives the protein CASSPGTSGRVDTQYF.

The CDR3 nucleotides read TGTGCCAGCAGTCCCCCTTCAGGGGTCCACACTGAAGCTTTCTTT. The encoded protein is CASSPPSGVHTEAFF. The genes are TRBV28 and TRBJ1-1; TRBD1 is a possible D gene (6 bases). The germline V and J ends were trimmed by 5 bases and 3 bases, with 16 bases remaining between them. The CDR3 has 15 residues. Germline lookup yields CDR1 MDHEN and CDR2 SYDVKM.

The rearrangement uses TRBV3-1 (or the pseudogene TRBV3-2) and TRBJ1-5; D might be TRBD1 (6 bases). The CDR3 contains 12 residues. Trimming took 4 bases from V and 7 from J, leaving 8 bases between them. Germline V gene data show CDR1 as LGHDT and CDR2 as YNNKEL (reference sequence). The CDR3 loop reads CASSRQAQPQHF. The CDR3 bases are TGTGCCAGCAGCCGACAGGCCCAGCCCCAGCATTTT.

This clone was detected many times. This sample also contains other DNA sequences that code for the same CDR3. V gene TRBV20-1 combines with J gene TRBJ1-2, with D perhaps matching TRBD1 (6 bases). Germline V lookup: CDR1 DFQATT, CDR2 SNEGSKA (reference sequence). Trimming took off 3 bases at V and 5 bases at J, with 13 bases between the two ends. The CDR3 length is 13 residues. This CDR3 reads CSASKRGGYGYTF. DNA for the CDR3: TGCAGTGCTAGTAAAAGAGGGGGTTATGGCTACACCTTC.

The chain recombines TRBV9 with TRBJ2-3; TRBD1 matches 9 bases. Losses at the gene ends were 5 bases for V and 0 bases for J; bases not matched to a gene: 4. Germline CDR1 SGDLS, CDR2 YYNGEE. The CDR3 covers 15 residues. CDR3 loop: CASSRTGASTDTQYF. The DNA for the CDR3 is TGTGCCAGCAGTCGGACAGGGGCGAGCACAGATACGCAGTATTTT.